What follows is one TCR beta chain and its context. The assay was immunoSEQ multiplex PCR, and TCRdb's table has in-frame clones only and misses some. The sample records about 200,000 clones, less than 90% being singletons. These data are taken from a study of blood T cell repertoires in COVID-19. On the study more broadly: PBMCs, B-cell-depleted T cells, or T cells provided the cDNA or gDNA that made up the material.

This CDR3 is built from 14 residues. Trimming took 4 bases from V and 4 from J; bases not matched to a gene: 4. Germline V lookup: CDR1 LNHNV, CDR2 YYDKDF (reference sequence). The chain carries TRBV15 and TRBJ2-1; 7 bases line up with TRBD1. The clonotype was recovered from a woman between 45 and 65 years old with acute or convalescent COVID-19. The sample was peripheral blood. In nucleotides, the CDR3 is TGTGCCACCAGCATGCGACAGGGATACAATGAGCAGTTCTTC. As protein: CATSMRQGYNEQFF. Full variable domain (outside the CDR3, taken from reference TRBV15 and TRBJ2-1): DAMVIQNPRYQVTQFGKPVTLSCSQTLNHNVMYWYQQKSSQAPKLLFHYYDKDFNNEADTPDNFQSRRPNTSFCFLDIRSPGLGDTAMYLCATSMRQGYNEQFFGPGTRLTVL.